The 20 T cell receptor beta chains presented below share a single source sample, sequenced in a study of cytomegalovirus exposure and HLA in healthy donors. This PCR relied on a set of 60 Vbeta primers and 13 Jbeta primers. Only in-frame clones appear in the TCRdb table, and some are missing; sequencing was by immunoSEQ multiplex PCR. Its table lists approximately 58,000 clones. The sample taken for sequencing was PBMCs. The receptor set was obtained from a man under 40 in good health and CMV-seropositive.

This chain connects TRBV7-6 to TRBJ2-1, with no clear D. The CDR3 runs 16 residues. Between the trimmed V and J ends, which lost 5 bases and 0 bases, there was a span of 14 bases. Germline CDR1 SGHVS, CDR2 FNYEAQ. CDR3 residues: CASSPFETSSYNEQFF. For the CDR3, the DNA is TGTGCCAGCAGCCCATTCGAGACAAGCTCCTACAATGAGCAGTTCTTC.

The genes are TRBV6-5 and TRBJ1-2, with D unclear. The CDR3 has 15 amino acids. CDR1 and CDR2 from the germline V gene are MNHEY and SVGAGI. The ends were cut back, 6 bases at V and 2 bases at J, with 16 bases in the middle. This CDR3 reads CASRAFGETNYGYTF. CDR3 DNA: TGTGCCAGCAGGGCCTTTGGGGAGACCAACTATGGCTACACCTTC.

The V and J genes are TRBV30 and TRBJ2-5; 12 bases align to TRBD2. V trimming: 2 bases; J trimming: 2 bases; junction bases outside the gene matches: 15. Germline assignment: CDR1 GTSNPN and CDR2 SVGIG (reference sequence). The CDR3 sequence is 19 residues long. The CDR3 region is CAWSPPRTSGVEIQETQYF. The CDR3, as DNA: TGTGCCTGGAGTCCCCCGAGGACTAGCGGGGTGGAGATACAAGAGACCCAGTACTTC.

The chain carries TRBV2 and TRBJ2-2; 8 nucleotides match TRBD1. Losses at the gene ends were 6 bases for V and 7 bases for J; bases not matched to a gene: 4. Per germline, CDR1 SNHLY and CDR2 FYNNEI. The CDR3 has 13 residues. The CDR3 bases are TGTGCCAGCAGGCAGGGGGCCGTCGGGGAGCTGTTTTTT. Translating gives CASRQGAVGELFF.

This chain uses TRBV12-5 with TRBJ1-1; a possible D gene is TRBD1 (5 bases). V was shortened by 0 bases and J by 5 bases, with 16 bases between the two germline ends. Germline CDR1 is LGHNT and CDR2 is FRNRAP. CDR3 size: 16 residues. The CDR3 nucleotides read TGTGCTAGTGGTTTGGTACGGGGGGAAACGTGGACTGAAGCTTTCTTT. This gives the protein CASGLVRGETWTEAFF.

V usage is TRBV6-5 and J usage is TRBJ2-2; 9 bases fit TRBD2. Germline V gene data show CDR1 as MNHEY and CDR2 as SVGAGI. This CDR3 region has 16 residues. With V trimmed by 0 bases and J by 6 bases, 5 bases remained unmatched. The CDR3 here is CASSYSSGSMSGELFF. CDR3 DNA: TGTGCCAGCAGTTACTCTAGCGGGAGTATGTCCGGGGAGCTGTTTTTT.

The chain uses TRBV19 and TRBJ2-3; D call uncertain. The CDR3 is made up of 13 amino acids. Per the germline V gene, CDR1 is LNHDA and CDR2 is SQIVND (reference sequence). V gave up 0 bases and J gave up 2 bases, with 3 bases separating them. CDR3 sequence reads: CASSIDNTDTQYF. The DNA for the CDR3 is TGTGCCAGTAGTATAGACAACACAGATACGCAGTATTTT.

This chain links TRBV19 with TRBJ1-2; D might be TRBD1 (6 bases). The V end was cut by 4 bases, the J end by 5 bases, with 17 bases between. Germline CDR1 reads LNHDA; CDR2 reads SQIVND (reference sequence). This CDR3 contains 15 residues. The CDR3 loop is CASSNPGQPRYGYTF. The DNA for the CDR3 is TGTGCCAGTAGTAATCCGGGACAACCACGTTATGGCTACACCTTC.

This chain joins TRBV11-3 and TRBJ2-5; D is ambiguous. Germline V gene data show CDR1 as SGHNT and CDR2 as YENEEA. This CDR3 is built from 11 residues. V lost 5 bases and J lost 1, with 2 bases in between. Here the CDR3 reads CASSLQETQYF. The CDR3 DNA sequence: TGTGCCAGCAGCCTCCAAGAGACCCAGTACTTC.

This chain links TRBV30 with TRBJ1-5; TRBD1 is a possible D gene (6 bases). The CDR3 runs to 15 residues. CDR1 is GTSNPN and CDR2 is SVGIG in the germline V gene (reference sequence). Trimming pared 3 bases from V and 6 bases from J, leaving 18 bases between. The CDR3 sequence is CAWSGTTGPGQPQHF. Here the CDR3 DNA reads TGTGCCTGGAGCGGGACGACAGGTCCCGGTCAGCCCCAGCATTTT.

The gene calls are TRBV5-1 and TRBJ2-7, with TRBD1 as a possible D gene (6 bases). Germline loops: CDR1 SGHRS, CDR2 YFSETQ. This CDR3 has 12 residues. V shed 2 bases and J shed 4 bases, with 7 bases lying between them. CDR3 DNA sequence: TGCGCCAGCAGCTTCGGACAGTACGAGCAGTACTTC. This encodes CASSFGQYEQYF.

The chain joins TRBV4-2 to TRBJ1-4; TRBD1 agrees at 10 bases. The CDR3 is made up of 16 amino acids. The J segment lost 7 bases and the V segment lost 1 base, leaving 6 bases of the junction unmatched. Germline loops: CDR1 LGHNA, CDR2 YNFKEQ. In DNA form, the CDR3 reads TGTGCCAGCAGCCAAGGGGCAGGGACAGGGGTTGAAAAACTGTTTTTT. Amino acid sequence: CASSQGAGTGVEKLFF.

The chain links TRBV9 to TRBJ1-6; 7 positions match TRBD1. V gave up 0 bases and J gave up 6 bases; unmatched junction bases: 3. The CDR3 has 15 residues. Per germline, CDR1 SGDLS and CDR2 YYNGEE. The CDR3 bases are TGTGCCAGCAGCGTAGGGGCAGGGGGTAATTCACCCCTCCACTTT. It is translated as CASSVGAGGNSPLHF.

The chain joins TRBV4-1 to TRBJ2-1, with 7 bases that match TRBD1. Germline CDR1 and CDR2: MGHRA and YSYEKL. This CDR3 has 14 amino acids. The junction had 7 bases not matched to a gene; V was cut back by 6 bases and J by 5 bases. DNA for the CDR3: TGCGCCAGCAGAACCGGGACAGCCGACAATGAGCAGTTCTTC. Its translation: CASRTGTADNEQFF.

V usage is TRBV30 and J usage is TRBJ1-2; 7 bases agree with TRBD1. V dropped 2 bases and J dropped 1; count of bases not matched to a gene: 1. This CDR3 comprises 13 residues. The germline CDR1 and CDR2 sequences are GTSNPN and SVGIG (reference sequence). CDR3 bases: TGTGCCTGGAGTCGGGACAGTAACTATGGCTACACCTTC. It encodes CAWSRDSNYGYTF.

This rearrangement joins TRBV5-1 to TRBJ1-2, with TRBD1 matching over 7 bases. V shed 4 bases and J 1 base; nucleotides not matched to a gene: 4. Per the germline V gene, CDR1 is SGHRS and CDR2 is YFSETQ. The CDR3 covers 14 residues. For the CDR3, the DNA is TGCGCCAGCAGCCGGGACAGCGTTAACTATGGCTACACCTTC. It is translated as CASSRDSVNYGYTF.

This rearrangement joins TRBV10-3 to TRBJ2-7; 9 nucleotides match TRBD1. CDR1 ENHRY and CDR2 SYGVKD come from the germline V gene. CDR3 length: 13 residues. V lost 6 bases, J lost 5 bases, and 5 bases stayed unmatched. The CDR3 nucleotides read TGTGCCATCAGCCCCGGGACAGGGAACGAGCAGTACTTC. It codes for CAISPGTGNEQYF.

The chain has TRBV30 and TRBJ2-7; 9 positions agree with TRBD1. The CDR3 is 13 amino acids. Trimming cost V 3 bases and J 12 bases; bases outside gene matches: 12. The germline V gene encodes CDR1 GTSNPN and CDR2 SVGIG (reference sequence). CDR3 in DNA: TGTGCCTGGAGAAGGACAGGGGCGAGGGGTTGGTACTTC. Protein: CAWRRTGARGWYF.

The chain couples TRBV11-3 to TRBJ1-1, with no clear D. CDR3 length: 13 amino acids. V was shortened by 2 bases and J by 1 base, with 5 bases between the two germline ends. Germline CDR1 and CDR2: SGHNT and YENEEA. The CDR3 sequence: CASSLTANTEAFF. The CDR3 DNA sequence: TGTGCCAGCAGCTTAACAGCGAACACTGAAGCTTTCTTT. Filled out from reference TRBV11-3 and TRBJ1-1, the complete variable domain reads EAGVVQSPRYKIIEKKQPVAFWCNPISGHNTLYWYLQNLGQGPELLIRYENEEAVDDSQLPKDRFSAERLKGVDSTLKIQPAELGDSAVYLCASSLTANTEAFFGQGTRLTVV.

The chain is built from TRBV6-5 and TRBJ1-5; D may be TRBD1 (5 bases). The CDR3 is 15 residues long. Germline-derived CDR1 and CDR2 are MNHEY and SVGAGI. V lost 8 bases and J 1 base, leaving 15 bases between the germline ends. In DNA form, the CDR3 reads TGTGCCAGCCGCCCCGGGGGTATAAGCAATCAGCCCCAGCATTTT. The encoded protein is CASRPGGISNQPQHF.